What follows is one T cell receptor (beta chain) and its context. The antigen is undetermined. The repertoire was sequenced with immunoSEQ multiplex PCR; TCRdb's copy has only in-frame clones and lacks some. Seen here are 25,000 to 35,000 clones, 86% observed once, and the top ten hold around 5.2%. The data originate from a study of T cells in tuberculosis. Study conclusions and caveats: The TCR-beta difference was not significant; alpha differences partly reflected length. GEM motif frequencies gave 55% to 75% accuracy; the GMM repertoire gave about 87%. Selection depended on which cryopreserved specimens were available.

Germline assignment: CDR1 SGHTA and CDR2 FQGNSA. V was trimmed by 5 bases and J by 0 bases, leaving 15 bases between them. The CDR3 totals 16 residues. The sample's time point: new active TB diagnosis, blood taken before or within 7 days of starting treatment. This specimen consisted of PBMCs, obtained at tuberculosis diagnosis. The receptor comes from an adult with tuberculosis. The chain combines TRBV7-2 with TRBJ2-3; D is uncertain. The CDR3, as DNA: TGTGCCAGCAGCGCAGGAATTTCTACTAGCACAGATACGCAGTATTTT. It codes for CASSAGISTSTDTQYF.